Shown below are 20 T cell receptor beta chains from a single sample sequenced in a study of blood T cells in healthy people across ages. Primers used in a second PCR of roughly 7 to 11 cycles were a sample-barcoded 5' primer and a J-beta primer mix. From the 5' RACE reads, TCRdb called clonotypes with MiXCR, one entry per CDR3 protein. The sample holds some 1,800,000 distinct CDR3 sequences, about 39% seen once. Sequencing was carried out using blood. The receptors were sampled from a human donor in good health.

V gene TRBV12-3 or TRBV12-4 combines with J gene TRBJ2-7; the D gene is possibly TRBD2 (5 bases). There are 14 residues in the CDR3. With 3 bases removed from V and 2 bases from J, the gap between germline ends came to 11 bases. CDR3 loop: CASSFSYGTYEQYF. CDR3 DNA: TGTGCCAGCAGTTTCTCTTACGGGACCTACGAGCAGTACTTC.

The rearrangement joins TRBV20-1 to TRBJ2-3; D remains ambiguous. CDR1 is DFQATT and CDR2 is SNEGSKA in the germline V gene (reference sequence). CDR3 size: 13 residues. The V and J ends lost 6 bases and 4 bases respectively, with 14 bases between them. CDR3 sequence (DNA): TGCAGTGCCAACCGACGGGTAGCAGATACGCAGTATTTT. This codes for CSANRRVADTQYF.

This chain connects TRBV11-1 to TRBJ2-2; tentative D call: TRBD1 (5 bases). The CDR3 has 15 residues. Trimming took 2 bases from V and 1 from J, leaving 8 bases between them. Germline CDR1 is SGHAT and CDR2 is FQDESV (reference sequence). The CDR3 nucleotides read TGTGCCAGCAGCTTATTTCAGGGGAACACCGGGGAGCTGTTTTTT. Translation gives CASSLFQGNTGELFF.

This clonotype has a handful of counts. This chain links TRBV12-3 or TRBV12-4 with TRBJ2-1; 8 bases are shared with TRBD2. The V gene end was trimmed by 3 bases and the J gene end by 5 bases; junction bases not matched to a gene: 6. The CDR3 is 15 amino acids. The CDR3 loop reads CASSFISGINNEQFF. The CDR3 coding sequence is TGTGCCAGCAGTTTTATTAGCGGGATAAACAATGAGCAGTTCTTC.

The chain links TRBV28 to TRBJ2-1; the D is unclear. The germline V and J ends were trimmed by 8 bases and 1 base, with 9 bases remaining between them. CDR1 and CDR2 (germline): MDHEN, SYDVKM. The CDR3 extends over 13 amino acids. The CDR3 bases are TGTGCCAGCGGCGGTTTATCCTACAATGAGCAGTTCTTC. Translating gives CASGGLSYNEQFF.

The chain links TRBV6-6 to TRBJ2-7; perhaps TRBD2 as D (5 bases). V was trimmed by 2 bases and J by 0 bases, leaving 17 bases between them. Germline CDR1 reads MNHNY; CDR2 reads SVGAGI (reference sequence). The length of the CDR3 is 17 residues. The CDR3 loop is CASSYPSGLAISYEQYF. CDR3 nucleotide sequence: TGTGCCAGCAGTTACCCCTCGGGGTTAGCGATCTCCTACGAGCAGTACTTC.

The chain employs TRBV7-9 and TRBJ2-3; D is possibly TRBD2 (6 bases). V lost 4 bases to trimming and J lost 6 bases, with 20 bases between them. Germline CDR1 SEHNR, CDR2 FQNEAQ (reference sequence). This CDR3 has 16 residues. CDR3 protein: CASSSPIGARGDTQYF. The CDR3 coding sequence is TGTGCCAGCAGCTCGCCTATTGGGGCCCGGGGGGATACGCAGTATTTT. Combining the CDR3 with reference TRBV7-9 and TRBJ2-3 gives the whole variable domain DTGVSQNPRHKITKRGQNVTFRCDPISEHNRLYWYRQTLGQGPEFLTYFQNEAQLEKSRLLSDRFSAERPKGSFSTLEIQRTEQGDSAMYLCASSSPIGARGDTQYFGPGTRLTVL.

This chain links TRBV27 with TRBJ2-1; perhaps TRBD2 as D (6 bases). Germline CDR1 and CDR2: MNHEY and SMNVEV (reference sequence). Between the trimmed V and J ends, which lost 7 bases and 5 bases, there was a span of 15 bases. The CDR3 has 14 amino acids. The CDR3 sequence is CASTAGTSNNEQFF. CDR3 sequence (DNA): TGTGCCAGCACGGCGGGAACGTCCAACAATGAGCAGTTCTTC.

The chain is built from TRBV20-1 and TRBJ1-1; D remains unclear. The V end lost 3 bases, the J end lost 4 bases, and 12 bases lay between the germline ends. This CDR3 is built from 13 residues. Germline CDR1 reads DFQATT; CDR2 reads SNEGSKA (reference sequence). The CDR3 sequence is CSARSTASTEAFF. CDR3 sequence (DNA): TGCAGTGCTAGGAGCACAGCCTCCACTGAAGCTTTCTTT.

This sequence joins TRBV3-1 and TRBJ2-5, with D possibly being TRBD1 or TRBD2 (5 bases each). The CDR3 has 14 amino acids. With 1 base removed from V and 5 bases from J, the gap between germline ends came to 11 bases. In germline, CDR1 is LGHDT, CDR2 YNNKEL (reference sequence). The DNA of the CDR3 is TGTGCCAGCAGCCAAGGTGGGACCAGGGAGACCCAGTACTTC. Amino acids: CASSQGGTRETQYF.

This chain connects TRBV27 to TRBJ1-4; D ambiguous. The CDR3 runs 14 residues. The V and J ends lost 1 base and 8 bases respectively, with 11 bases between them. Per germline, CDR1 MNHEY and CDR2 SMNVEV (reference sequence). The CDR3 region has the DNA TGTGCCAGCAGTTTATTCTCTTTTCAGGAAAAACTGTTTTTT. Its translation: CASSLFSFQEKLFF.

The chain joins TRBV7-7 to TRBJ1-6; D is possibly TRBD1 (5 bases). The V gene lost 10 bases and the J gene lost 10 bases, with 20 bases spanning the gap. The CDR3 runs 14 residues. Looked up from germline, CDR1 is SSHAT and CDR2 is FNYEAQ (reference sequence). In DNA, the CDR3 is TGTGCCAACCACGGGACCGCCCCTGGATCACCCCTCCACTTT. It codes for CANHGTAPGSPLHF.

As to this clonotype: A read error may produce the germline difference seen at one junction end. This chain joins TRBV7-2 and TRBJ1-1; 7 nucleotides align to TRBD1. This CDR3 has 14 amino acids. CDR1 and CDR2 (germline): SGHTA, FQGNSA. The CDR3 region is CASSLRGGATGAFF. The DNA for the CDR3 is TGTGCCAGCAGCTTAAGAGGGGGCGCCACTGGAGCTTTCTTT.

The rearrangement uses TRBV6-2 or TRBV6-3 and TRBJ2-3; D uncertain. In germline, CDR1 is MNHEY, CDR2 SVGEGT. The CDR3 covers 13 residues. Trimming removed 8 bases from V and 0 bases from J, with 9 bases in between. In nucleotides, the CDR3 is TGTGCCAGCGGGCCAGAAAGCACAGATACGCAGTATTTT. Amino acids: CASGPESTDTQYF.

The sample holds a few counts of this clonotype. The V gene is TRBV28, the J gene TRBJ2-4; TRBD1 agrees at 8 bases. With the DNA end fitting TRBJ2-7 better, the J assignment may be wrong. This CDR3 comprises 14 residues. Germline assignment: CDR1 MDHEN and CDR2 SYDVKM. CDR3 sequence reads: CASSYNRGDNEQYF. DNA for the CDR3: TGTGCCAGCAGTTACAACAGGGGGGATAACGAGCAGTACTTC.

CDR3 DNA sequence: TGTGCCAGCAGCCTACGCGACCCCGGACAAGGGGCCTATGGCTACACCTTC. Its protein product is CASSLRDPGQGAYGYTF. The chain couples TRBV6-6 to TRBJ1-2, with D perhaps TRBD1 (5 bases). The V gene's germline CDR1 is MNHNY and CDR2 SVGAGI (reference sequence). The CDR3 contains 17 residues. The ends were cut back, 6 bases at V and 4 bases at J, with 24 bases in the middle.

The sample holds a few counts of this clonotype. This rearrangement joins TRBV12-3 or TRBV12-4 to TRBJ2-3; the D gene is possibly TRBD1 (6 bases). V shed 3 bases and J shed 6 bases, with 28 bases lying between them. There are 19 residues in the CDR3. The CDR3 here is CASSFKWIRFAGDRDTQYF. CDR3 bases: TGTGCCAGCAGTTTCAAGTGGATACGCTTCGCAGGGGACCGGGATACGCAGTATTTT.

This clonotype appeared once. This sequence joins TRBV29-1 and TRBJ1-1; possibly TRBD1 for D (5 bases). V gave up 6 bases and J gave up 5 bases, with 13 bases separating them. CDR3 length: 12 amino acids. Germline values: CDR1 SQVTM, CDR2 ANQGSEA. The CDR3 nucleotides are TGCAGCGTCGGGGCACCTGGAACTGAAGCTTTCTTT. Translated, it gives CSVGAPGTEAFF.

This clonotype turned up a few times. The genes are TRBV7-3 and TRBJ1-2, with D unclear. Germline assignment: CDR1 SGHTA and CDR2 FQGTGA. The CDR3 contains 15 residues. The V end lost 1 base, the J end lost 4 bases, and 13 bases lay between the germline ends. The DNA of the CDR3 is TGTGCCAGCAGCTTAAGACCCGGGTTGGGCTATGGCTACACCTTC. It yields the protein CASSLRPGLGYGYTF.

This rearrangement joins TRBV7-9 to TRBJ2-1; D is possibly TRBD1 or TRBD2 (5 bases each). Germline assignment: CDR1 SEHNR and CDR2 FQNEAQ (reference sequence). Trimming took 6 bases from V and 7 from J, leaving 19 bases between them. This CDR3 is 15 amino acids long. CDR3 nucleotide sequence: TGTGCCAGCAGGTCCCCCCTCGACTGGGGGAATGAGCAGTTCTTC. This gives the protein CASRSPLDWGNEQFF.